This T cell receptor beta chain appears in the sequencing data of a study of T cell responses to AZD1222 COVID-19 vaccine. Study summary: Pooling of second doses given at about 4 or about 12 weeks was done.

Method: immunoSEQ multiplex PCR; TCRdb's copy keeps in-frame clones and lacks some. The sample contains 100,000 to 150,000 clones, more than 70% of which appear only once. The CDR3 extends over 16 amino acids. Germline CDR1 and CDR2: KGHSH and LQKENI. The V and J ends lost 6 bases and 0 bases respectively, with 15 bases between them. The receptor comes from an adult in good health. This specimen consisted of peripheral blood, obtained on day 0 of AZD1222 vaccination. The chain uses TRBV18 and TRBJ1-5; maybe TRBD1 (5 bases). The CDR3 reads CASSYSGTDSNQPQHF. The CDR3 DNA reads TGTGCCAGCTCGTATTCCGGGACGGATAGCAATCAGCCCCAGCATTTT.